This is a list of T cell receptor beta chains from one sample in a study of breast tumors, draining lymph nodes, adjacent tissues. TCRdb re-called the multiplex PCR reads with MiXCR, one entry per CDR3 protein. The sample carries 20,000 to 25,000 distinct CDR3 sequences, about 54% recorded once. Sequencing was performed on breast tumor tissue. Receptor source: a female donor with breast cancer. Some clones in this sample may be carry-over from other donors' samples. Both conserved end residues are part of each CDR3. D genes are given only for firm matches. Clone size is shown for a subset of rows, as once, few, many or a class of expanded clone.

DNA | CDR3 | size | J | V | D
TGCGCCAGCAGCCCGCGGGAGGAGTTCTACGAGCAGTACTTC | CASSPREEFYEQYF | NA | TRBJ2-7 | TRBV5-1 | TRBD2
TGTGCCAGCTGCTCAGGGGCGGGGGAAGAGACCCAGTACTTC | CASCSGAGEETQYF | NA | TRBJ2-5 | TRBV2 | NA
TGCAGTGCTAGGGAAGGGGGCTACAATGAGCAGTTCTTC | CSAREGGYNEQFF | NA | TRBJ2-1 | TRBV20-1 | NA
TGTGCTAGCAGCTTAGGGCCCGATGTAGTGGAGCAGTTCTTC | CASSLGPDVVEQFF | NA | TRBJ2-1 | TRBV7-7 | NA
TGTGCCAGCAGGGACACGACAGGGAGCTATAGCAATCAGCCCCAGCATTTT | CASRDTTGSYSNQPQHF | NA | TRBJ1-5 | TRBV2 | TRBD1
TGTTCCAGCCGTGGATCGGGAAGGGGGGGTGTTGATCAGCCCCAGCATTTT | CSSRGSGRGGVDQPQHF | NA | TRBJ1-5 | TRBV25-1 | NA
TGCGCCAGCAGCCGAGTCGGCGGGAGCGGAGATACGCAGTATTTT | CASSRVGGSGDTQYF | NA | TRBJ2-3 | TRBV3-1 | TRBD2
TGTGCCAGCAGCTCCGACAGCTACAATGAGCAGTTCTTC | CASSSDSYNEQFF | few | TRBJ2-1 | TRBV7-3 | NA
TGTGCCAGTAGTATAGATCGTCAGACGAAGACCCAGTACTTC | CASSIDRQTKTQYF | many | TRBJ2-5 | TRBV19 | NA
TGCGCCAGCAGCCAAGACCCTCGGGGGGCGGGGGCCCAAGAGACCCAGTACTTC | CASSQDPRGAGAQETQYF | many | TRBJ2-5 | TRBV4-1 | NA
TGTGCCAGCAGTCCCAGGAGACAGGGGGGCAATCAGCCCCAGCATTTT | CASSPRRQGGNQPQHF | NA | TRBJ1-5 | TRBV6-1 | TRBD1
TGCAGTGCTAGGACCGGGACAGGGCTTGATACGCAGTATTTT | CSARTGTGLDTQYF | NA | TRBJ2-3 | TRBV20-1 | TRBD1
TGTGCCAGCATACTAGCGGGGGGACAGCAGTTCTTC | CASILAGGQQFF | NA | TRBJ2-1 | TRBV2 | TRBD2
TGTGCCAGCAGCTTAGGGCTGGGGTTCGCAAACACCGGGGAGCTGTTTTTT | CASSLGLGFANTGELFF | NA | TRBJ2-2 | TRBV7-6 | NA
TGTGCCACCCCCAGGCCCCAGACAGGGGCCTACGAGCAGTACTTC | CATPRPQTGAYEQYF | NA | TRBJ2-7 | TRBV19 | TRBD1